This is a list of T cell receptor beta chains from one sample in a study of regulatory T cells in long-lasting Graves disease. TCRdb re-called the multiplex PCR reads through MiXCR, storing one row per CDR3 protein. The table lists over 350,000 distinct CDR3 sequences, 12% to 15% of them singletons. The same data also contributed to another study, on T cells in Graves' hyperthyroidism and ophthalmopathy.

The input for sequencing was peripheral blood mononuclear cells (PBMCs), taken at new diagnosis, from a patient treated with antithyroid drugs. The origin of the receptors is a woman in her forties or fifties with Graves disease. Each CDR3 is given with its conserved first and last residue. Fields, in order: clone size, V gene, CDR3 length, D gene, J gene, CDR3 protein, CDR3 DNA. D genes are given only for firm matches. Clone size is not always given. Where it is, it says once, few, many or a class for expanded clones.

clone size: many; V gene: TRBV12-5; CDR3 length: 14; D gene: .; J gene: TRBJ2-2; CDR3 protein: CASGLAGVTGELFF; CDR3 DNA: TGTGCTAGTGGTTTGGCCGGAGTCACCGGGGAGCTGTTTTTT
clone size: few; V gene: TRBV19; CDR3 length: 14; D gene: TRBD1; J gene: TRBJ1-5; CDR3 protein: CASSRTGPTQPQHF; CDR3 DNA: TGTGCCAGTAGTAGGACAGGGCCTACTCAGCCCCAGCATTTT
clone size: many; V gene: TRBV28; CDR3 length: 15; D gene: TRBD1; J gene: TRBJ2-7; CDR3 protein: CASSLPGQGIYEQYF; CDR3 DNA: TGTGCCAGCAGTTTGCCGGGACAGGGGATCTACGAGCAGTACTTC
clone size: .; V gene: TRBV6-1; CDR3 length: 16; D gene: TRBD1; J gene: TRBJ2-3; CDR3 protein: CASSEFRTGTSDTQYF; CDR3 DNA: TGTGCCAGCAGTGAATTTAGGACAGGGACTTCAGATACGCAGTATTTT
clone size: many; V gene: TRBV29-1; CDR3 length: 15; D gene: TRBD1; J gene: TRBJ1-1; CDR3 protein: CSVSGTKDRAVEAFF; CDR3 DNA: TGCAGCGTTTCGGGTACGAAGGACAGGGCGGTTGAAGCTTTCTTT
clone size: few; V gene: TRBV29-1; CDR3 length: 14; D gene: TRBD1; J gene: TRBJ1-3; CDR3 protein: CSVGWTGSGNTIYF; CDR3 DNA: TGCAGCGTCGGATGGACAGGGTCTGGAAACACCATATACTTT
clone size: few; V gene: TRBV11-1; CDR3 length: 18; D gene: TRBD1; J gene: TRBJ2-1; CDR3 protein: CASSFGQGAGSSYNEQFF; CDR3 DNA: TGTGCCAGCAGCTTTGGGCAGGGGGCCGGTAGCTCCTACAATGAGCAGTTCTTC
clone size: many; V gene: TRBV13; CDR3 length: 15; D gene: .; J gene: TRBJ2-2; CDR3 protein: CASSLGPAYTGELFF; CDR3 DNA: TGTGCCAGCAGCTTAGGACCTGCCTACACCGGGGAGCTGTTTTTT
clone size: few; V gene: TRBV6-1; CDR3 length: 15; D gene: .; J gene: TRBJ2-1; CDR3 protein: CASGTGTAHRNEQFF; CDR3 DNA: TGTGCCAGCGGAACGGGTACAGCGCACCGGAATGAGCAGTTCTTC
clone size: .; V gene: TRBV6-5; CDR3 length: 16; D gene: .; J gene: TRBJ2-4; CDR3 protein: CASSYGAGKSKNIQYF; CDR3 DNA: TGTGCCAGCAGTTACGGGGCAGGGAAATCCAAAAACATTCAGTACTTC
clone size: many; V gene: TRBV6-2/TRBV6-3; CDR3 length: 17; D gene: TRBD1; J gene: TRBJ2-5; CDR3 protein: CASSYSPPRTGTETQYF; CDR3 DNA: TGTGCCAGCAGTTACTCACCCCCTCGGACAGGGACAGAGACCCAGTACTTC
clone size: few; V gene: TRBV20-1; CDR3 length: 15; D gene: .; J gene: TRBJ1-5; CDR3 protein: CSASSGTYSNQPQHF; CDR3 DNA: TGCAGTGCTAGTTCCGGGACCTATAGCAATCAGCCCCAGCATTTT
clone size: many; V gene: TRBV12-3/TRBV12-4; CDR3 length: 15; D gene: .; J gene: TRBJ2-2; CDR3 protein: CASSLDSLYTGELFF; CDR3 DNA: TGTGCCAGCAGCTTGGACAGCTTGTACACCGGGGAGCTGTTTTTT
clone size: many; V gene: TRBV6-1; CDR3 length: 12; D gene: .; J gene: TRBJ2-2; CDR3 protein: CASTSSGGELFF; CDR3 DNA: TGTGCCAGCACGTCTTCTGGAGGGGAGCTGTTTTTT
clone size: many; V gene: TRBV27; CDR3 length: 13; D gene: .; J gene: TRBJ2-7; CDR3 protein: CASSWSGRYEQYF; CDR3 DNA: TGTGCCAGCAGTTGGTCAGGGCGGTACGAGCAGTACTTC
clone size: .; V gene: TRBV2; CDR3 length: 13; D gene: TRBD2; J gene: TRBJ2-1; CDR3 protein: CARSPTSTAEQSF; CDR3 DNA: TGTGCCCGCAGTCCGACTAGCACCGCGGAGCAGTCCTTC
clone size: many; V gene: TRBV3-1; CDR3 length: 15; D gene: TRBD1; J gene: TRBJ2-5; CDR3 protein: CASSQGQGDMETQYF; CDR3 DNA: TGTGCCAGCAGCCAGGGACAGGGAGATATGGAGACCCAGTACTTC
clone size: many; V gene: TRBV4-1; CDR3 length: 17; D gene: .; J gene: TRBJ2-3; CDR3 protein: CASSQDPAGFPTDTQYF; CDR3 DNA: TGCGCCAGCAGCCAAGATCCGGCGGGTTTCCCCACAGATACGCAGTATTTT
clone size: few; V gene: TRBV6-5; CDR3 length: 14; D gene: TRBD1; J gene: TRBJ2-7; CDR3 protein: CASSLRQGNYEQYF; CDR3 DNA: TGTGCCAGCAGTTTGCGACAGGGGAACTACGAGCAGTACTTC
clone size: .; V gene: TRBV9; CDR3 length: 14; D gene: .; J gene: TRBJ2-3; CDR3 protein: CASSSRTFTDTQYF; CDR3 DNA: TGTGCCAGCAGCTCTCGGACTTTCACAGATACGCAGTATTTT
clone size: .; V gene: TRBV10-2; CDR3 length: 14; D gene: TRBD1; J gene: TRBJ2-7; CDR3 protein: CASRPGQGHYEQYF; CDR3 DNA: TGCGCCAGCAGACCGGGACAGGGACACTACGAGCAGTACTTC
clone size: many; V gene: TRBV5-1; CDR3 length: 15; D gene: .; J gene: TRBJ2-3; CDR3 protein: CASSPGIRVPDTQYF; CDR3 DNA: TGCGCCAGCAGTCCAGGGATTCGGGTCCCAGATACGCAGTATTTT
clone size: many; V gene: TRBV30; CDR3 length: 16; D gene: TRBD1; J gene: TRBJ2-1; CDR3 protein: CAWSQQGAAAVNEQFF; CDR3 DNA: TGTGCCTGGAGCCAACAGGGGGCGGCCGCCGTCAATGAGCAGTTCTTC
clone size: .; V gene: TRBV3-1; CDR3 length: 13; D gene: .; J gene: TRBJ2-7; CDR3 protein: CASSQGIRGQQYF; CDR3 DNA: TGTGCCAGCAGCCAAGGAATACGGGGGCAGCAGTACTTC
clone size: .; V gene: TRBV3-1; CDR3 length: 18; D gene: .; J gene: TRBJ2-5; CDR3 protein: CASSQDPRGTITQETQYF; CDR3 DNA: TGTGCCAGCAGCCAAGACCCTCGCGGGACAATAACACAAGAGACCCAGTACTTC
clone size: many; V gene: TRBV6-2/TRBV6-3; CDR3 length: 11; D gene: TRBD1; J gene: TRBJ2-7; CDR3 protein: CASSQTGKQYF; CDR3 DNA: TGTGCCAGCAGTCAGACAGGGAAGCAGTACTTC
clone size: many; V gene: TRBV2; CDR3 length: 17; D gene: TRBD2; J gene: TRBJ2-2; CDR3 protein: CASSQNRLAFGAGELFF; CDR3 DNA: TGTGCCAGCAGCCAGAACCGACTAGCCTTTGGCGCCGGGGAGCTGTTTTTT
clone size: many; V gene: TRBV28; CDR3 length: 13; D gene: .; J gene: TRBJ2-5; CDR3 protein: CASSFSPQETQYF; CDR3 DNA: TGTGCCAGCAGTTTTAGTCCTCAAGAGACCCAGTACTTC
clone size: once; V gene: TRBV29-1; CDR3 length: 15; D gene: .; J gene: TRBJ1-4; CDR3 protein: CSVELRGPLDEKLFF; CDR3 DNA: TGCAGCGTTGAACTGCGGGGACCCTTGGATGAAAAACTGTTTTTT
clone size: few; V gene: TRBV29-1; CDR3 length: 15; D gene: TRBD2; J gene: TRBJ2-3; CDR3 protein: CSTIGLAGHTDTQYF; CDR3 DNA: TGCAGCACCATTGGGCTAGCGGGACACACAGATACGCAGTATTTT
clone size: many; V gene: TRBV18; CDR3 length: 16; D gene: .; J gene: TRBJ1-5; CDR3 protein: CASSPPGFYSNQPQHF; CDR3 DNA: TGTGCCAGCTCACCACCAGGGTTCTATAGCAATCAGCCCCAGCATTTT
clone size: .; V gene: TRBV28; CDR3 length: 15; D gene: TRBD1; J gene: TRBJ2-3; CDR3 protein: CASSLTGGATDAQYF; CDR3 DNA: TGTGCCAGCAGTTTGACAGGGGGGGCGACAGATGCGCAGTATTTT
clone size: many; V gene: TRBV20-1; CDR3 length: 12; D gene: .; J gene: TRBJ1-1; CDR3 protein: CSAREKVPEAFF; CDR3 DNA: TGCAGTGCTAGAGAGAAGGTTCCTGAAGCTTTCTTT
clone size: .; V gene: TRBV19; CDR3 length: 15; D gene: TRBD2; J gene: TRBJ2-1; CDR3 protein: CASSRAGVSYNEQFF; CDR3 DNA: TGTGCCAGTAGTCGTGCGGGAGTCTCTTACAATGAGCAGTTCTTC
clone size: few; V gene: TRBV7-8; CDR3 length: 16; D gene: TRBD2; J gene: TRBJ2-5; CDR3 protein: CASSLARLAGGETQYF; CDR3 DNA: TGTGCCAGCAGCTTAGCGCGGCTAGCGGGAGGGGAGACCCAGTACTTC
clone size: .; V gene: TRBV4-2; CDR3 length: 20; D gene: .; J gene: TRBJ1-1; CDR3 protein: CASSQIYDGPYGPKNTEAFF; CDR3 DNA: TGTGCCAGCAGCCAAATCTACGACGGCCCATACGGCCCTAAGAACACTGAAGCTTTCTTT
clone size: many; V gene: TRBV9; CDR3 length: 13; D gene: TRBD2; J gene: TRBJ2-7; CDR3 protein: CASSATSGSEQYF; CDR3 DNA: TGTGCCAGCAGCGCGACTAGCGGGAGCGAGCAGTACTTC
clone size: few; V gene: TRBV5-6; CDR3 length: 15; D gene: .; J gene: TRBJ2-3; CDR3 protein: CASSLEPTSTDTQYF; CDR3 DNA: TGTGCCAGCAGCTTGGAGCCCACTAGCACAGATACGCAGTATTTT
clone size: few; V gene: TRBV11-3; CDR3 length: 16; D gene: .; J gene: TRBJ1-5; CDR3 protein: CASSLVGRRINQPQHF; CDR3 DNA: TGTGCCAGCAGCTTAGTTGGGCGGCGGATCAATCAGCCCCAGCATTTT
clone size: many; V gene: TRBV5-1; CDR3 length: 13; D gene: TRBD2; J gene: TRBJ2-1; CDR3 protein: CASSLELAGLQFF; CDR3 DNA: TGCGCCAGCAGCTTGGAGCTAGCGGGACTGCAGTTCTTC
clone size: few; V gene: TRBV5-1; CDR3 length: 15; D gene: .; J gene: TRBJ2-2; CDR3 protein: CASSFNRFGSGELFF; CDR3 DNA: TGCGCCAGCAGCTTTAATAGGTTCGGGTCCGGGGAGCTGTTTTTT
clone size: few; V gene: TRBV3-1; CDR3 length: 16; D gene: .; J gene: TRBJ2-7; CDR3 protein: CASSPMASERSYEQYF; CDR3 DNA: TGTGCCAGCAGCCCCATGGCTAGCGAACGATCCTACGAGCAGTACTTC
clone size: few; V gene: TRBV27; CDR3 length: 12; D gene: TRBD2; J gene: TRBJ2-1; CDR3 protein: CASSSTSGREFF; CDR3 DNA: TGTGCCAGCAGTTCAACAAGCGGGAGGGAGTTCTTC
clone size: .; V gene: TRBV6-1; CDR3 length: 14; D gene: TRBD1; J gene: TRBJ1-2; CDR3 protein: CASSPGQVNYGYTF; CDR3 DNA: TGTGCCAGCAGTCCGGGACAGGTTAACTATGGCTACACCTTC
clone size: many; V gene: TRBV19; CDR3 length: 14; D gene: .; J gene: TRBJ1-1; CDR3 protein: CASSRHPRGTEAFF; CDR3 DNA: TGTGCCAGTAGTAGACACCCACGGGGCACTGAAGCTTTCTTT
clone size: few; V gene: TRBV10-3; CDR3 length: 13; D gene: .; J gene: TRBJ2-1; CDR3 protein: CAISEPGLNEQFF; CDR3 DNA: TGTGCCATCAGTGAGCCGGGACTGAATGAGCAGTTCTTC
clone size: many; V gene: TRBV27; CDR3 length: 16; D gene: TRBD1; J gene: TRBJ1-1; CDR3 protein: CASSLGTGFYDTEAFF; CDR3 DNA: TGTGCCAGCAGTTTGGGGACAGGGTTTTATGACACTGAAGCTTTCTTT
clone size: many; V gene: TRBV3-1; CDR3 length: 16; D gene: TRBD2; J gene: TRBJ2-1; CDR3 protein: CASSQVGLAGYNEQFF; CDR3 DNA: TGTGCCAGCAGCCAAGTAGGGCTAGCGGGCTACAATGAGCAGTTCTTC
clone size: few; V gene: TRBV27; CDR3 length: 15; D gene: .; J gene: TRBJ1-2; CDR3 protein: CASSFSSRLHYGYTF; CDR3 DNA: TGTGCCAGCAGTTTTAGTAGTCGGCTACACTATGGCTACACCTTC
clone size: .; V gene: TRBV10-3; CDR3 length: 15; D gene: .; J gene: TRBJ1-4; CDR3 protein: CAISESSTLNEELFF; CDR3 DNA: TGTGCCATCAGTGAGTCGTCCACTTTAAATGAAGAACTGTTTTTT